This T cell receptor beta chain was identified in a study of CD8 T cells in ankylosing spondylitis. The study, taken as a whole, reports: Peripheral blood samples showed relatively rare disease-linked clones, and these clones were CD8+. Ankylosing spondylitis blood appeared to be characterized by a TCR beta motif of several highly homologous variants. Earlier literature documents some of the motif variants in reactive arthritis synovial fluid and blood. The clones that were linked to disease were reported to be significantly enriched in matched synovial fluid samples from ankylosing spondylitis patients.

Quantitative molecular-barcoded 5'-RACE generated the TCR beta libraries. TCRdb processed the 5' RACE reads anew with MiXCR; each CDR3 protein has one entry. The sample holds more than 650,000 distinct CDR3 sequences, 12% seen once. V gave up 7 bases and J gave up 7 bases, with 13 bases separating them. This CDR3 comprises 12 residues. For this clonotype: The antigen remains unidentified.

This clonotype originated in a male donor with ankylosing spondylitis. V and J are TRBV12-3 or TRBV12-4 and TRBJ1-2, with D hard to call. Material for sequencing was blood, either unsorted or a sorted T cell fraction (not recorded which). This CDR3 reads CASTSPDGGYTF. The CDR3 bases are TGTGCCAGCACCAGCCCTGACGGTGGCTACACCTTC.